The 7 T cell receptor beta chains below were found in one sample sequenced in a study of shared clonotypes between healthy human individuals (dated by TCRdb to 2020 to 2021). The method behind the library was the immunoSEQ multiplex PCR assay. The table comes from immuneACCESS by way of TCRdb, which keeps in-frame sequences with V and J called. Part of the clones is missing from these tables; in studies checked, under half for an unresolved V gene and the rest for unknown reasons. A total of about 2 million clones appear in this sample, roughly 94% of them only once. The ten top clones hold 1% to 1.5% of the sample. For the CD8 naive samples, CD45RO-negative cells were positively selected for CCR7, yielding a CD45RA+CCR7+ population from which TemRA cells were excluded. Sequenced input: naive CD8+ T cells sorted from blood. Explained via the paper, the cell subset or site label denotes: CD45RA+CCR7+. These receptors were collected from a man younger than 30 in good health.

DNA of the CDR3: TGTGCCAGCAGCGCGACCACCACCGGGGAGCTGTTTTTT. Translation gives CASSATTTGELFF. This chain links TRBV9 with TRBJ2-2; no clear D gene. The CDR3 totals 13 residues. Trimming removed 3 bases from V and 4 bases from J, with 7 bases in between. The germline CDR1 and CDR2 sequences are SGDLS and YYNGEE.

The CDR3 loop is CASSLLAGSYEQYF. The CDR3 DNA follows: TGTGCCAGCAGCTTGTTGGCAGGGAGCTACGAGCAGTACTTC. The chain couples TRBV5-6 to TRBJ2-7; perhaps D is TRBD1 or TRBD2 (5 bases each). V lost 1 base, J lost 3 bases, and 11 bases lay in between. This CDR3 spans 14 amino acids. Germline V gene data show CDR1 as SGHDT and CDR2 as YYEEEE.

Concerning this clone: The sample carries other DNA sequences with the same CDR3. V usage is TRBV4-1 and J usage is TRBJ2-7; unclear D gene. The CDR3 has 11 residues. Germline CDR1 reads MGHRA; CDR2 reads YSYEKL. V was pared by 1 base and J by 6 bases, with 4 bases between. This CDR3 reads CASSQGSEQYF. CDR3 DNA sequence: TGCGCCAGCAGCCAAGGGAGCGAGCAGTACTTC.

With respect to this clone: Other nucleotide sequences from this sample produce the same CDR3. This chain uses TRBV7-9 with TRBJ2-1; unclear D gene. Trimming pared 1 base from V and 0 bases from J, leaving 7 bases between. CDR1 and CDR2 (germline): SEHNR, FQNEAQ (reference sequence). This CDR3 region has 15 residues. The chain's CDR3 is CASSLGESSYNEQFF. DNA of the CDR3: TGTGCCAGCAGCTTAGGTGAGAGCTCCTACAATGAGCAGTTCTTC.

The chain employs TRBV6-1 and TRBJ1-5; TRBD1 agrees at 7 bases. The CDR3 has 16 amino acids. Per germline, CDR1 MNHNS and CDR2 SASEGT. Losses at the gene ends were 4 bases for V and 2 bases for J; bases not matched to a gene: 8. CDR3 in amino acids: CASSVIRGGGNQPQHF. The DNA for the CDR3 is TGTGCCAGCAGTGTTATCAGGGGGGGCGGCAATCAGCCCCAGCATTTT.

The chain employs TRBV2 and TRBJ2-5; TRBD2 matches 10 bases. This CDR3 region has 15 residues. The germline CDR1 and CDR2 sequences are SNHLY and FYNNEI. V shed 10 bases, J shed 3 bases, and the junction held 11 bases outside the gene matches. CDR3 in DNA: TGTGCCACTGGGTTCCTAGCGGGAGTGGAAGAGACCCAGTACTTC. The encoded protein is CATGFLAGVEETQYF.

Of note for this clone: Other DNA sequences in the sample encode the same CDR3. The chain combines TRBV9 with TRBJ2-7; TRBD1 matches at 7 bases. This CDR3 spans 14 amino acids. Trimming took 0 bases from V and 3 from J; bases not matched to a gene: 3. Germline-derived CDR1 and CDR2 are SGDLS and YYNGEE. Here the CDR3 reads CASSVGDRNYEQYF. In DNA, the CDR3 is TGTGCCAGCAGCGTAGGGGACAGAAACTACGAGCAGTACTTC.